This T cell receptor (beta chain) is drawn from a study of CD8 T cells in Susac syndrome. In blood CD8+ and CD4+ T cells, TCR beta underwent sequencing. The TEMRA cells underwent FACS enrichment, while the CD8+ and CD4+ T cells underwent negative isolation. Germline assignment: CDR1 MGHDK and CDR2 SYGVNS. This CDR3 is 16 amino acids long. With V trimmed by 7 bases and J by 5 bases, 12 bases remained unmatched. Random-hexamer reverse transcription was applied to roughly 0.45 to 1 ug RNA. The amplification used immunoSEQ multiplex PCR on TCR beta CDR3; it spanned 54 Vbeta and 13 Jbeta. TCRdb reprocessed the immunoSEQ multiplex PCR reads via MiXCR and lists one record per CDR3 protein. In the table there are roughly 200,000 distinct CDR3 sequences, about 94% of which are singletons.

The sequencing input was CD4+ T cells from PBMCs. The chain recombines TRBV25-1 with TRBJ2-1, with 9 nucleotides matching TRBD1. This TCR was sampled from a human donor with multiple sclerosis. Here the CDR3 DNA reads TGTGCCAGCACACAGGGGGCGATCCTAACAAACAATGAGCAGTTCTTC. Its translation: CASTQGAILTNNEQFF.